This T cell receptor beta chain comes out of a study of naive and memory T cell subsets. Broader study findings: Possibly reflecting memory cells re-expressing CD45RA, a few larger clonotypes occurred in naive repertoires, especially CD8. RNA-based TCR counts may shift with T cell activation and differentiation.

J lost 3 bases, V lost 9 bases, and 8 bases had no gene match. The length of the CDR3 is 14 residues. Germline CDR1 is MNHEY and CDR2 is SVGEGT. The beta constant-region primer was an equimolar mix of two oligonucleotides covering TRBC1 and TRBC2. Ligated cDNA was amplified by four rounds of PCR with nested alpha and beta constant-region primers and SP2. One entry per CDR3 protein, called by TCRdb with MiXCR from the UMI-ligation and nested PCR reads. The sample holds roughly 100,000 distinct CDR3 sequences; around 10% are singletons and the top ten take approximately 0.14%. This clonotype was seen only a few times. The antigen is not known. Separate alpha and beta amplification began at the second PCR step.

The chain uses TRBV6-2 or TRBV6-3 and TRBJ2-7, with 10 bases lining up with TRBD2. This sequence was found in a human donor in good health. The material sequenced was naive CD4+ T cells from blood. CDR3 DNA sequence: TGTGCCAGTAACTTAGCGGGAGGCAACTACGAGCAGTACTTC. Translation gives CASNLAGGNYEQYF.